Listed here are 22 T cell receptor beta chains from one sample, sequenced in a study of T cells in Graves' hyperthyroidism and ophthalmopathy. TCR beta CDR3 sequences were amplified from RNA transcripts. When the TCR CDR3 underwent first-round RT-PCR, the HTBI primer set was used. Via MiXCR, TCRdb re-called the multiplex PCR reads, giving one row per CDR3 protein. Of about 560,000 distinct CDR3 sequences in the sample, approximately 16% were seen once. Sequencing input: blood. The receptors originated from a woman aged 18-35 years with Graves' hyperthyroidism.

At least ten counts were recorded for this clonotype. The chain carries TRBV7-3 and TRBJ2-1, with 7 nucleotides matching TRBD1. Germline-derived CDR1 and CDR2 are SGHTA and FQGTGA. V was clipped by 6 bases and J by 0 bases; unmatched bases: 5. This CDR3 comprises 15 residues. DNA of the CDR3: TGTGCCAGCAGTTTATCAGGGGGCTCCTACAATGAGCAGTTCTTC. It codes for CASSLSGGSYNEQFF.

V gene TRBV25-1 combines with J gene TRBJ1-1, with 8 bases identical to TRBD1. CDR1 and CDR2 from the germline V gene are MGHDK and SYGVNS. Trimming took 0 bases from V and 4 from J; bases not matched to a gene: 10. This CDR3 spans 17 amino acids. The chain's CDR3 is CASSEYERTGYVTEAFF. The CDR3 coding sequence is TGTGCCAGCAGTGAATATGAGAGGACAGGGTATGTCACTGAAGCTTTCTTT.

This clonotype has ten or more counts. The V and J genes are TRBV3-1 and TRBJ2-7; 7 nucleotides match TRBD1. The CDR3 extends over 15 amino acids. V lost 3 bases and J lost 0; bases outside the gene matches: 5. Germline CDR1 is LGHDT and CDR2 is YNNKEL (reference sequence). Here the CDR3 reads CASSQTDRDSYEQYF. The CDR3 DNA reads as TGTGCCAGCAGCCAGACCGACAGGGACTCCTACGAGCAGTACTTC.

In its sample, this clonotype was seen many times. The chain combines TRBV2 with TRBJ2-3, with a weak D call TRBD2 (6 bases). The CDR3 is 18 residues long. V lost 3 bases, J lost 0 bases, and 19 bases lay in between. Germline V CDR1 and CDR2: SNHLY, FYNNEI. In DNA form, the CDR3 reads TGTGCCAGCAGTGACCCGCGTGGATGGGCGGGGAGCACAGATACGCAGTATTTT. Its protein is CASSDPRGWAGSTDTQYF.

This clonotype was recorded many times. The V gene is TRBV28, the J gene TRBJ2-1; possible D gene TRBD2, 5 bases. Germline CDR1 MDHEN, CDR2 SYDVKM. V was pared by 5 bases and J by 2 bases, with 7 bases between. This CDR3 comprises 13 residues. CDR3 in amino acids: CASSRGAYNEQFF. The DNA for the CDR3 is TGTGCCAGCAGTCGGGGAGCCTACAATGAGCAGTTCTTC.

The chain joins TRBV4-1 to TRBJ2-1; D is ambiguous. Germline V gene sequence: CDR1 MGHRA, CDR2 YSYEKL. The CDR3 contains 14 residues. Trimming removed 0 bases from V and 7 bases from J, with 10 bases in between. CDR3 in DNA: TGCGCCAGCAGCCAAGAAGGGCCGCAGAATGAGCAGTTCTTC. Its protein product is CASSQEGPQNEQFF.

This clonotype was picked up many times. The CDR3 loop reads CSASPHLDTQYF. For the CDR3, the DNA is TGCAGTGCTAGCCCCCACTTGGATACGCAGTATTTT. The chain recombines TRBV20-1 with TRBJ2-3; unclear D gene. The CDR3 runs 12 residues. In germline, CDR1 is DFQATT, CDR2 SNEGSKA (reference sequence). V was shortened by 3 bases and J by 6 bases, with 10 bases between the two germline ends.

This clonotype showed up many times. This chain joins TRBV12-3 or TRBV12-4 and TRBJ2-3; TRBD1 aligns across 10 bases. CDR3 length: 16 amino acids. V trimming: 6 bases; J trimming: 5 bases; junction bases outside the gene matches: 11. CDR3 amino acids: CASSPSGTGVRDTQYF. The CDR3 DNA follows: TGTGCCAGCAGCCCCTCCGGGACAGGGGTGAGAGATACGCAGTATTTT.

This clonotype was counted ten times or more. The rearrangement joins TRBV20-1 to TRBJ2-3, with 13 bases that match TRBD2. Germline lookup yields CDR1 DFQATT and CDR2 SNEGSKA (reference sequence). This CDR3 has 15 amino acids. The ends lost 4 bases at V and 4 bases at J; junction bases unmatched: 5. Written as DNA, the CDR3 is TGCAGTGCTATTACTAGCGGGAGGGAAGCAGATACGCAGTATTTT. This translates into CSAITSGREADTQYF.

This clonotype was seen a few times. J is TRBJ2-7 and V is TRBV7-6, with TRBD2 as a possible D gene (7 bases). V was cut by 5 bases and J by 2 bases, with 16 bases left in between. The CDR3 has 15 residues. Per the germline V gene, CDR1 is SGHVS and CDR2 is FNYEAQ. CDR3 nucleotides: TGTGCCAGCAGCCTGGAGGGGGGGGCCACCTACGAGCAGTACTTC. Protein: CASSLEGGATYEQYF.

V usage is TRBV11-2 and J usage is TRBJ2-4; D is possibly TRBD1 (5 bases). This CDR3 comprises 18 residues. V lost 5 bases and J 0 bases, leaving 20 bases between the germline ends. The germline V gene encodes CDR1 SGHAT and CDR2 FQNNGV. The CDR3 loop reads CASSRMDIHRIAKNIQYF. The CDR3, as DNA: TGTGCCAGCAGCAGAATGGACATTCACCGTATAGCCAAAAACATTCAGTACTTC.

In this sample, this clonotype turned up a few times. The chain employs TRBV18 and TRBJ2-1; D ambiguous. V was clipped by 3 bases and J by 0 bases, with 18 bases between them. CDR3 length equals 18 residues. Germline CDR1 KGHSH, CDR2 LQKENI. The CDR3 protein is CASSPFSKPESSYNEQFF. CDR3 bases: TGTGCCAGCTCACCCTTTTCCAAACCTGAGAGCTCCTACAATGAGCAGTTCTTC.

This clonotype was recorded many times. This chain connects TRBV28 to TRBJ2-3, with 7 nucleotides matching TRBD2. V lost 1 base, J lost 4 bases, and 5 bases stayed unmatched. CDR1 and CDR2 (germline): MDHEN, SYDVKM. This CDR3 has 15 residues. The DNA for the CDR3 is TGTGCCAGCAGTTTATTTGGGAGGGCAGCAGATACGCAGTATTTT. This codes for CASSLFGRAADTQYF.

This chain uses TRBV10-3 with TRBJ2-1; possibly TRBD2 for D (5 bases). Germline V gene data show CDR1 as ENHRY and CDR2 as SYGVKD. The CDR3 sequence is 15 residues long. Trimming took off 3 bases at V and 2 bases at J, with 11 bases between the two ends. DNA for the CDR3: TGTGCCATCAGTGATAGGGAGAGCCCCTACAATGAGCAGTTCTTC. Amino acids: CAISDRESPYNEQFF.

This clonotype showed up many times. The chain joins TRBV6-2 or TRBV6-3 to TRBJ1-5, with D hard to call. This CDR3 comprises 12 residues. Trimming shortened V by 4 bases and J by 7 bases, and 8 bases separated the two germline ends. Germline V gene lookup returns CDR1 MNHEY and CDR2 SVGEGT. CDR3 bases: TGTGCCAGCAGTTTTTTGGTCCAGCCCCAGCATTTT. It codes for CASSFLVQPQHF.

The chain is built from TRBV6-5 and TRBJ1-1; the D gene is possibly TRBD1 (6 bases). Germline-derived CDR1 and CDR2 are MNHEY and SVGAGI. CDR3 size: 13 residues. Trimming removed 0 bases from V and 11 bases from J, with 13 bases in between. CDR3 loop: CASSYSGGSRAFF. The CDR3 DNA follows: TGTGCCAGCAGTTACTCAGGGGGGAGTAGGGCTTTCTTT.

In its sample, this clonotype was seen a few times. The chain employs TRBV29-1 and TRBJ2-7; 11 bases are shared with TRBD1. J lost 3 bases, V lost 7 bases, and 5 bases had no gene match. Germline values: CDR1 SQVTM, CDR2 ANQGSEA. CDR3 length equals 13 residues. In nucleotides, the CDR3 is TGCAGCGCGGGGACAGGGGGGGTCTACGAGCAGTACTTC. This encodes CSAGTGGVYEQYF.

This clonotype was observed at least ten times. The CDR3 here is CASSSGTEKQYF. Written as DNA, the CDR3 is TGTGCCAGCAGTTCCGGGACAGAGAAGCAGTACTTC. This rearrangement joins TRBV12-3 or TRBV12-4 to TRBJ2-7; the match to TRBD1 covers 7 bases. V lost 4 bases, J lost 8 bases, and 5 bases stayed unmatched. The CDR3 totals 12 residues.

The rearrangement joins TRBV2 to TRBJ2-1; 10 nucleotides line up with TRBD1. The J segment lost 3 bases and the V segment lost 7 bases, leaving 6 bases of the junction unmatched. CDR3 length: 15 amino acids. Germline V gives CDR1 SNHLY, CDR2 FYNNEI. This CDR3 is CASTRTGGNYNEQFF. The CDR3 bases are TGTGCCAGCACCCGGACAGGGGGGAACTACAATGAGCAGTTCTTC. The complete variable domain, with remaining parts taken from reference TRBV2 and TRBJ2-1, reads EPEVTQTPSHQVTQMGQEVILRCVPISNHLYFYWYRQILGQKVEFLVSFYNNEISEKSEIFDDQFSVERPDGSNFTLKIRSTKLEDSAMYFCASTRTGGNYNEQFFGPGTRLTVL.

This clonotype occurred many times. The V gene is TRBV6-1, the J gene TRBJ2-7, with TRBD2 as a possible D gene (5 bases). The germline gives CDR1 MNHNS, CDR2 SASEGT. V lost 2 bases, J lost 5 bases, and 13 bases lay in between. CDR3 length: 14 residues. CDR3 coding DNA: TGTGCCAGCAGTGAATTGAGGGTCTTCGACGAGCAGTACTTC. Its protein is CASSELRVFDEQYF.

J is TRBJ2-3 and V is TRBV29-1; D is possibly TRBD1 (5 bases). V was clipped by 4 bases and J by 1 base, with 12 bases between them. This CDR3 has 14 residues. Germline V CDR1 and CDR2: SQVTM, ANQGSEA. CDR3 loop: CSVGARVGTDTQYF. CDR3 nucleotides: TGCAGCGTTGGGGCCAGGGTGGGCACAGATACGCAGTATTTT.

This clonotype came up many times. The V call is TRBV20-1, the J call TRBJ2-3, with 8 bases aligning to TRBD2. V gave up 3 bases and J gave up 0 bases; unmatched junction bases: 5. This CDR3 region has 15 residues. CDR1 and CDR2 from the germline V gene are DFQATT and SNEGSKA (reference sequence). The CDR3 reads CSASLRGGSTDTQYF. The CDR3, as DNA: TGCAGTGCTAGTTTACGGGGGGGAAGCACAGATACGCAGTATTTT.